This record looks at one T cell receptor (beta chain) sequence and its context. Its antigen is not identified. The protocol was immunoSEQ multiplex PCR, while the TCRdb copy is restricted to in-frame clones and leaves out a portion. The table records tens of thousands of clones, 93% of them present only once. This sample was taken from a study of cytomegalovirus exposure and HLA in healthy donors. Study-level findings and limits: Reports described diagnosis of cytomegalovirus status by the classifier as highly specific and sensitive.

V shed 8 bases, J shed 4 bases, and the junction held 12 bases outside the gene matches. The CDR3 totals 16 residues. CDR1 is MNHEY, CDR2 SMNVEV, per germline (reference sequence). This TCR came from a woman in her twenties or thirties in good health and CMV-seronegative. Sequenced material: PBMCs. The chain links TRBV27 to TRBJ2-2; 8 nucleotides agree with TRBD1. CDR3 sequence (DNA): TGTGCCAGCCATTCAGGGGGCACGGTGCGCACCGGGGAGCTGTTTTTT. Protein product: CASHSGGTVRTGELFF.